The T cell receptor (beta chain) described here comes from a study of blood T cell repertoires in COVID-19. Study summary: The United States, Italy and Spain provided the acute and convalescent COVID-19 samples.

Seattle patients were enrolled while actively infected and followed longitudinally. Sequencing was performed with immunoSEQ multiplex PCR; in TCRdb, only in-frame clones are kept and a portion is missing. The sample holds some 60,000 clones, 83% seen once. CDR1 is LGHDT and CDR2 is YNNKEL in the germline V gene (reference sequence). The V and J ends lost 2 bases and 4 bases respectively, with 11 bases between them. The length of the CDR3 is 14 residues. This clonotype originated in a man aged 45-60 years with COVID-19, enrolled during active disease. Input material: peripheral blood. The chain uses TRBV3-1 (or the pseudogene TRBV3-2) and TRBJ1-1, with TRBD1 as a possible D gene (6 bases). CDR3 amino acids: CASSQYRVGTEAFF. In DNA, the CDR3 is TGTGCCAGCAGCCAATACAGGGTTGGCACTGAAGCTTTCTTT.